This is a list of T cell receptor beta chains from one sample in a study of blood T cell repertoires in COVID-19. Generated by immunoSEQ multiplex PCR, the TCRdb table keeps only in-frame clones and is missing some. The repertoire holds around 160,000 clones, with about four fifths as singletons. The sample consisted of peripheral blood. The receptors were gathered from a man in his 60s with active or convalescent COVID-19. The CDR3 runs from the conserved cysteine through the conserved F or W.

j_call v_call cdr3_aa
TRBJ1-2 TRBV11-2 CASSLEVDGYTF
TRBJ1-2 TRBV7-9 CASSLRQGADYGYTF
TRBJ1-5 TRBV28 CASSFYPGQVNQPQHF
TRBJ1-5 TRBV27 CASSQYWALGRDQPQPQHF
TRBJ2-1 TRBV7-9 CASSRRPLTGTYNEQFF
TRBJ2-7 TRBV12-3/TRBV12-4 CASSFGAEQYF
TRBJ2-1 TRBV9 CASSVDIYNEQFF
TRBJ1-1 TRBV6-6 CASRNSGMNTEAFF
TRBJ1-1 TRBV5-1 CASSLVPGSNTEAFF
TRBJ1-2 TRBV2 CASESGYTF
TRBJ2-2 TRBV5-4 CASSSFQGELFF
TRBJ2-7 TRBV5-6 CASSGNYGTGGPEQYF
TRBJ2-3 TRBV7-9 CASSDSGRAGDTQYF
TRBJ2-5 TRBV19 CASSSGAETQYF
TRBJ1-3 TRBV7-2 CASSLGRGGNTIYF
TRBJ2-7 TRBV7-9 CASSSDGDSYEQYF
TRBJ2-2 TRBV14 CASSQQRERQNTGELFF
TRBJ2-7 TRBV5-6 CASSPGQGFAYEQYF
TRBJ1-2 TRBV12-5 CASGLQGAWYGYTF
TRBJ1-2 TRBV11-2 CASSPPEGGRKDGYTF